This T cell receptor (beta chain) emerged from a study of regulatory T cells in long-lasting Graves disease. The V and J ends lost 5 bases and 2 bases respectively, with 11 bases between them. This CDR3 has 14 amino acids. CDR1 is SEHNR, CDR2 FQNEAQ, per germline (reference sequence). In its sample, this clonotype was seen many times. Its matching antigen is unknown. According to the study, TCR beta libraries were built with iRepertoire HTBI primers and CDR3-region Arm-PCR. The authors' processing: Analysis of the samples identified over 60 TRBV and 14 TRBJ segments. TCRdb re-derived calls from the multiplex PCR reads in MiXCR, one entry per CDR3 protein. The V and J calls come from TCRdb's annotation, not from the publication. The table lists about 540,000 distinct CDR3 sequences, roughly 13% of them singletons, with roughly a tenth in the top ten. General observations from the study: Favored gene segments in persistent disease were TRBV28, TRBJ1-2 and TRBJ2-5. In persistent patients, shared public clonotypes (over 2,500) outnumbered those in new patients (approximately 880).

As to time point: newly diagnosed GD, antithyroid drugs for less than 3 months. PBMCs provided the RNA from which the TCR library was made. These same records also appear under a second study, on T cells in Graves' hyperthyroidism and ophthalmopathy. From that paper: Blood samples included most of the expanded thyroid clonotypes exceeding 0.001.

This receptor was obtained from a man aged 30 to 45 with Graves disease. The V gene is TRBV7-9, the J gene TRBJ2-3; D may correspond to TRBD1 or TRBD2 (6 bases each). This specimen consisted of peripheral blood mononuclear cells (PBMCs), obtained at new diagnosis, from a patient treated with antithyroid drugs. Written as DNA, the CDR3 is TGTGCCAGCAGCAAATCGGGGGCCACAGATACGCAGTATTTT. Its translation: CASSKSGATDTQYF.